A selection of T cell receptor beta chains follows, all from one sample in a study of T cells in Graves' hyperthyroidism and ophthalmopathy. TCRdb reprocessed the multiplex PCR reads with MiXCR, giving one entry per CDR3 protein. The sample includes some 690,000 distinct CDR3 sequences, 15% to 20% of them seen just once. Material for sequencing was blood. Receptors originate from a man aged 45-65 years with Graves' hyperthyroidism. The CDR3 runs from the conserved cysteine through the conserved F or W. Size is stated for part of the rows, as once, few or many counts, or as a class when the clone is expanded.

v_call clone_size cdr3_aa
TRBV30 many CAWSVGGDYTEAFF
TRBV6-2/TRBV6-3 many CASSSGTSGIFFQETQYF
TRBV6-1 few CASSDLTGSYNEQFF
TRBV7-2 many CASSIAGGPTNEQFF
TRBV19 . CATDLQGAGNQPQHF
TRBV20-1 . CSARAGGSSYEQYF
TRBV9 . CASSVGGQNYGYTF
TRBV4-1 . CASSQSIVVNEQFF
TRBV27 many CASTPRRQGALYNEQFF
TRBV9 few CASSVGSKDTQYF
TRBV7-8 . CASTDYTGELFF
TRBV15 . CATSRDRYNEQFF
TRBV9 many CASSLTEPLGTQYF
TRBV28 few CASSLIPLSGANVLTF
TRBV3-1 . CASSQVVNNPGNTIYF
TRBV30 many CAWSAGGIYNEQFF
TRBV3-1 many CASSQYLSGSVGNEQFF
TRBV30 few CAWSNSGISTDTQYF
TRBV30 few CAWSWAGIYEQYF
TRBV6-5 many CASSYSEQGEAFF
TRBV7-9 many CASSLGRVGETQYF
TRBV27 many CASSSLAGRNEQFF
TRBV12-3/TRBV12-4 . CASSEARGGGQPQHF
TRBV4-1 . CASSQVAGELYEQYF
TRBV6-1 few CASRDYRIGYTF
TRBV7-9 many CASSLNPPQYF
TRBV7-8 . CASSSTGEAYGYTF
TRBV7-8 . CASSANTGDHGYTF
TRBV10-3 many CAISGLGTAQETQYF
TRBV7-9 many CASSDGESYEQYF
TRBV30 few CAWSGWTSGSVNEQFF
TRBV12-3/TRBV12-4 few CASSFVGLEKLFF
TRBV7-3 many CASSARDRNNEQFF
TRBV12-3/TRBV12-4 many CASSWDYGYTF
TRBV19 . CASRSPKRTSRYGYTF
TRBV6-5 many CASSYSGQPRAFF
TRBV2 many CASRDLYSSYEQYF
TRBV7-2 few CASSFNSGQETQYF
TRBV20-1 . CSARGTGTGNQPQHF
TRBV29-1 . CSAWTGVETQYF
TRBV27 many CASSLEASNQPQHF
TRBV20-1 few CSASGLAPNYEQYF
TRBV19 many CASKIGAGSYEQYF
TRBV7-9 many CASRMGRRGNSPLHF
TRBV5-1 few CASSQMTSGRTDTQYF
TRBV6-1 . CASRGRDSQETQYF
TRBV19 . CASSRLAGFTSTDTQYF
TRBV5-4 many CASSLDPDNEKLFF
TRBV19 few CASSRLDSTQETQYF
TRBV7-2 . CASSLISGTSYEQYF
TRBV30 many CAWSETGLLYGYTF
TRBV15 few CATSLDRSRTGELFF
TRBV15 . CATSRDRQGMEKLFF